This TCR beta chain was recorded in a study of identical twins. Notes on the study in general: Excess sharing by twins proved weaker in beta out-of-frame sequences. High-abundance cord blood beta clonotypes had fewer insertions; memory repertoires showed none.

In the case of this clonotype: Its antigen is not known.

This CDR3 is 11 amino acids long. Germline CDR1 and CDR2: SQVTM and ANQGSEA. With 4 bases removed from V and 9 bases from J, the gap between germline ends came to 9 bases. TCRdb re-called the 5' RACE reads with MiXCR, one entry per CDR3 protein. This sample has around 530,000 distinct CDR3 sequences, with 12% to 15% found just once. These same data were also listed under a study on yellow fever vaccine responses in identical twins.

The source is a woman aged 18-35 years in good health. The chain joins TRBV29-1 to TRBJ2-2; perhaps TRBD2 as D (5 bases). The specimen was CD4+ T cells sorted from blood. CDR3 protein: CSVVRGRELFF. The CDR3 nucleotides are TGCAGCGTTGTTCGGGGTCGGGAGCTGTTTTTT.